The clone carrying this T cell receptor (beta chain) was seen repeatedly, ten times or more. Its antigen remains unidentified. This record belongs to a study of CD8+CD57+ T cells in acquired aplastic anemia. As for the study in general: Sorted CD4+ plus CD8+ cells gave DNA averaging roughly 2.9 ug. Study conclusions and caveats: About 27 CD8+ CDR3 sequences were shared between patients and controls. Patients and controls were not found to differ significantly in CD8+ Simpson's diversity.

Genomic DNA, the template, was used for profiling of the TCR beta VDJ and CDR3. TCRdb called the reads again in MiXCR, with one record for every CDR3 protein. The sample consists of 150,000 to 200,000 distinct CDR3 sequences, approximately 50% of them appearing once. CD8+CD57+ cell expansion, shown by flow cytometry, had occurred in the patients selected for sequencing. The study sampled blood from patients who had received no therapy. CDR1 is SGHNT, CDR2 YENEEA, per germline. The CDR3 is 13 residues long. Trimming shortened V by 3 bases and J by 7 bases, and 12 bases separated the two germline ends. The sequencing sample was made of sorted CD4+, CD8+, or CD8+CD57+ T cells (not recorded which) from PBMCs. The TCR sequence derives from a human donor with aplastic anemia. The V call is TRBV11-3, the J call TRBJ1-1; D is possibly TRBD1 (5 bases). CDR3 sequence: CASSFKGGGEAFF. The CDR3, as DNA: TGTGCCAGCAGCTTTAAGGGTGGGGGTGAAGCTTTCTTT.